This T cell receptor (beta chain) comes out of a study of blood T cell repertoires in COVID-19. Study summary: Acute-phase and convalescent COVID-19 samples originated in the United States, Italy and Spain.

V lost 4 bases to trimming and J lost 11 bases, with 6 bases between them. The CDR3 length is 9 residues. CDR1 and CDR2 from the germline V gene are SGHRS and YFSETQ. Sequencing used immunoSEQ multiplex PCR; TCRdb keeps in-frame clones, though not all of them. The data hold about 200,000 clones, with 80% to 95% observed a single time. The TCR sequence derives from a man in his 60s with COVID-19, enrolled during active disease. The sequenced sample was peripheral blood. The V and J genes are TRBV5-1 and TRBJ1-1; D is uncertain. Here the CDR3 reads CASSPAAFF. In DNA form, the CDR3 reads TGCGCCAGCAGCCCCGCGGCTTTCTTT. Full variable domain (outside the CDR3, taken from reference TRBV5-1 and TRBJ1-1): KAGVTQTPRYLIKTRGQQVTLSCSPISGHRSVSWYQQTPGQGLQFLFEYFSETQRNKGNFPGRFSGRQFSNSRSEMNVSTLELGDSALYLCASSPAAFFGQGTRLTVV.